This is a list of T cell receptor beta chains from one sample in a study of beta chain features in type 1 diabetes. TCRdb's copy holds only in-frame clones and misses some; the assay was immunoSEQ multiplex PCR. The table includes 400,000 to 500,000 clones, over 11% detected once. The sample consisted of naive CD4+ T cells from blood. Every receptor here comes from a man between 25 and 39 years old in good health. CDR3s include the opening cysteine and the closing phenylalanine or tryptophan. D genes are given only for firm matches. A row's size may be missing; if present it is once, few, many or a size class.

d_gene: -; v_gene: TRBV9; j_gene: TRBJ1-2; abundance: few; CDR3nt: TGTGCCAGCAGCCAAGGGCACGTTGGGGGTTGCACCTTC; CDR3aa: CASSQGHVGGCTF
d_gene: TRBD1; v_gene: TRBV2; j_gene: TRBJ2-2; abundance: once; CDR3nt: TGTGCCAGCAGTACGCACAGGGGAGCCGGGGAGCTGTTTTTT; CDR3aa: CASSTHRGAGELFF
d_gene: TRBD2; v_gene: TRBV4-1; j_gene: TRBJ2-3; abundance: -; CDR3nt: TGCGCCAGCAGCCAGGGACTAGCGGCTACAGATACGCAGTATTTT; CDR3aa: CASSQGLAATDTQYF
d_gene: TRBD2; v_gene: TRBV4-2; j_gene: TRBJ2-5; abundance: few; CDR3nt: TGTGCCAGCAGCCAAGGAGTATCTAGCGGCCAAGAGACCCAGTACTTC; CDR3aa: CASSQGVSSGQETQYF
d_gene: -; v_gene: TRBV5-4; j_gene: TRBJ1-2; abundance: -; CDR3nt: TGTGCCAGCAGCTTGGCTGCAGACTATGGCTACACCTTC; CDR3aa: CASSLAADYGYTF
d_gene: -; v_gene: TRBV2; j_gene: TRBJ2-5; abundance: -; CDR3nt: TGTGCCAGCAGTGAAGCGCCGGGGGAGACCCAGTACTTC; CDR3aa: CASSEAPGETQYF
d_gene: -; v_gene: TRBV21-1; j_gene: TRBJ1-5; abundance: few; CDR3nt: TGTGCCAGCAGCACGATCAACCTTCAGGGGGCTAGCAATCAGCCCCAGCATTTT; CDR3aa: CASSTINLQGASNQPQHF
d_gene: -; v_gene: TRBV10-2; j_gene: TRBJ2-1; abundance: few; CDR3nt: TGCGCCAGCAGTGAGTCCCAGGCCAATGAGCAGTTCTTC; CDR3aa: CASSESQANEQFF
d_gene: -; v_gene: TRBV6-5; j_gene: TRBJ2-3; abundance: -; CDR3nt: TGTGCCAGCAGTCCCAGACTAGTCGGGACAGATACGCAGTATTTT; CDR3aa: CASSPRLVGTDTQYF
d_gene: TRBD1; v_gene: TRBV30; j_gene: TRBJ1-2; abundance: -; CDR3nt: TGTGCCTGGTATCGGGACAGGGGAGATGGCTACACCTTC; CDR3aa: CAWYRDRGDGYTF